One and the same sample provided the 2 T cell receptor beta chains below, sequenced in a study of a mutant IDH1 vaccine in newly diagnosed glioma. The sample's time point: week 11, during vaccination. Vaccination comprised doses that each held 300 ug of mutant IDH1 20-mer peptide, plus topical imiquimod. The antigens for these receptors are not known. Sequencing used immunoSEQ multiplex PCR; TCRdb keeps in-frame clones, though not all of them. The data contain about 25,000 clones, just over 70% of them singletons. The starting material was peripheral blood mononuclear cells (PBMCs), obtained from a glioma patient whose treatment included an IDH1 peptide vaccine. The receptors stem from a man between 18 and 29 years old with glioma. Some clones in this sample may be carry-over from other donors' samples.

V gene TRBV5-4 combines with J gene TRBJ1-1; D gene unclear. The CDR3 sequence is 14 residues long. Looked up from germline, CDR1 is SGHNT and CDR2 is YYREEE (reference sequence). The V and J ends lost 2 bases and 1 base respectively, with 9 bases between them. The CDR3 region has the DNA TGTGCCAGCAGCTTCGGACCCTCGAACACTGAAGCTTTCTTT. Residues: CASSFGPSNTEAFF.

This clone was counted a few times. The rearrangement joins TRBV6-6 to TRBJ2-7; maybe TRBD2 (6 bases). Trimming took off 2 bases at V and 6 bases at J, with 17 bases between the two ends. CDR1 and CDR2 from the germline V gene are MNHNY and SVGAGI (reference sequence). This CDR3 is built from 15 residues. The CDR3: CASSYRVSGTGEQYF. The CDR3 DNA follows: TGTGCCAGCAGTTACAGGGTGTCAGGGACTGGCGAGCAGTACTTC.